The 26 T cell receptor beta chains reported below all come from one sample, sequenced in a study of T-cell reconstitution after alpha-beta-depleted transplantation in children (dated by TCRdb to the mid-2010s). Receptor amplification or capture employed PCR. Sequencing used an Illumina HiSeq 2500. To normalize quantification of the TCRbeta repertoire, the TCR libraries were built with molecular barcoding that relied on unique molecular identifiers. In-frame beta chains were kept once TCRdb had trimmed the public reads at Q25 with fastp and called clones with MiXCR. Each CDR3 protein gets just one entry, which takes the most common genes and DNA from the rows behind it. Across this sample there are 330,000 or so distinct CDR3 sequences, with 10% seen only once. In total, the top ten clones hold 2% to 2.5% of the sample. The material sequenced was PBMCs from the stem cell graft donor, taken from the stem cell graft. The receptors were gathered from a human donor who donated a stem cell graft to a child with acute lymphoblastic leukemia.

This clonotype came up many times. V is TRBV10-3 and J is TRBJ2-7, with D maybe TRBD1 (5 bases). Per the germline V gene, CDR1 is ENHRY and CDR2 is SYGVKD. V was clipped by 10 bases and J by 5 bases, with 15 bases between them. The CDR3 runs to 12 residues. CDR3 nucleotide sequence: TGTGCCACCACCACAGGACGGCACGAGCAGTACTTC. Residues: CATTTGRHEQYF.

Only a few counts were recorded for this clonotype. The chain couples TRBV7-9 to TRBJ2-1, with TRBD2 identical over 7 bases. V trimming: 6 bases; J trimming: 8 bases; junction bases outside the gene matches: 7. The germline gives CDR1 SEHNR, CDR2 FQNEAQ (reference sequence). The CDR3 spans 13 residues. The CDR3 sequence: CASRSGNTDEQFF. CDR3 nucleotide sequence: TGTGCCAGCAGAAGCGGGAATACCGATGAGCAGTTCTTC.

V gene TRBV7-3 combines with J gene TRBJ2-2, with 9 bases matching TRBD2. This CDR3 is built from 18 residues. The V and J ends lost 0 bases and 4 bases, in that order; junction bases with no gene match: 9. Germline lookup yields CDR1 SGHTA and CDR2 FQGTGA. The chain's CDR3 is CASSLTLAGGPGTGELFF. The CDR3 DNA sequence: TGTGCCAGCAGCTTAACGCTGGCGGGAGGGCCTGGCACCGGGGAGCTGTTTTTT.

This chain connects TRBV6-5 to TRBJ2-3, with TRBD2 matching over 7 bases. In germline, CDR1 is MNHEY, CDR2 SVGAGI. Trimming cost V 8 bases and J 5 bases; bases outside gene matches: 7. This CDR3 region has 13 residues. The CDR3 reads CASLSSGRDTQYF. CDR3 nucleotides: TGTGCCAGCTTATCTAGCGGAAGAGATACGCAGTATTTT.

The V call is TRBV20-1, the J call TRBJ2-3; no definite D call. The CDR3 totals 13 residues. The V gene's germline CDR1 is DFQATT and CDR2 SNEGSKA (reference sequence). V was pared by 3 bases and J by 0 bases, with 7 bases between. DNA of the CDR3: TGCAGTGCTAGTAGGCGGAGCACAGATACGCAGTATTTT. Its translation: CSASRRSTDTQYF.

This clonotype was found many times. The chain joins TRBV9 to TRBJ2-2; 9 bases align to TRBD2. Germline loops: CDR1 SGDLS, CDR2 YYNGEE. With V trimmed by 4 bases and J by 5 bases, 12 bases remained unmatched. The length of the CDR3 is 17 residues. In DNA form, the CDR3 reads TGTGCCAGCAGCCCCCAGGGAGGCGGGAGGGCTACCGGGGAGCTGTTTTTT. Its protein is CASSPQGGGRATGELFF.

CDR3 bases: TGTGCCAGCACTCGGCAGGTCGCCGGGGAGCTGTTTTTT. This sequence encodes CASTRQVAGELFF. The chain has TRBV12-3 or TRBV12-4 and TRBJ2-2, with no clear D. Trimming took off 7 bases at V and 6 bases at J, with 12 bases between the two ends. This CDR3 comprises 13 residues.

This clonotype has more than one count but fewer than ten. J is TRBJ2-2 and V is TRBV5-1, with no clear D. In germline, CDR1 is SGHRS, CDR2 YFSETQ. The V gene lost 2 bases and the J gene lost 5 bases, with 4 bases spanning the gap. The CDR3 covers 12 residues. CDR3: CASSFLTGELFF. As DNA, the CDR3 is TGCGCCAGCAGCTTCCTTACCGGGGAGCTGTTTTTT. Using reference TRBV5-1 and TRBJ2-2 for the parts outside the CDR3, the full variable domain is KAGVTQTPRYLIKTRGQQVTLSCSPISGHRSVSWYQQTPGQGLQFLFEYFSETQRNKGNFPGRFSGRQFSNSRSEMNVSTLELGDSALYLCASSFLTGELFFGEGSRLTVL.

The chain couples TRBV7-9 to TRBJ2-7; D possibly matches TRBD1 or TRBD2 (5 bases each). Germline CDR1 and CDR2: SEHNR and FQNEAQ (reference sequence). The ends were cut back, 3 bases at V and 7 bases at J, with 19 bases in the middle. The CDR3 covers 15 residues. The CDR3 reads CASSLRPGTPGEQYF. CDR3 DNA sequence: TGTGCCAGCAGCTTGCGGCCAGGGACCCCCGGGGAGCAGTACTTC.

CDR3: CASSPRTGRPGGRVEGQYF. In DNA, the CDR3 is TGTGCCAGCAGCCCCCGGACAGGGCGGCCCGGCGGCCGTGTGGAAGGGCAGTACTTC. The chain joins TRBV7-3 to TRBJ2-7; the match to TRBD1 covers 8 bases. CDR3 size: 19 residues. J was trimmed by 9 bases and V by 5 bases; bases with no gene match: 27. Germline CDR1 is SGHTA and CDR2 is FQGTGA.

The chain employs TRBV29-1 and TRBJ2-7; maybe TRBD2 (7 bases). The germline CDR1 and CDR2 sequences are SQVTM and ANQGSEA. The CDR3 contains 12 residues. The V end was cut by 6 bases, the J end by 6 bases, with 15 bases between. The CDR3 sequence is CSVEVGGREQYF. CDR3 DNA: TGCAGCGTCGAGGTGGGGGGGCGCGAGCAGTACTTC.

The chain uses TRBV7-2 and TRBJ2-3; 8 bases align to TRBD2. Trimming at V came to 2 bases and at J to 2 bases, leaving 6 bases not matched to a gene. The CDR3 runs to 16 residues. Germline-derived CDR1 and CDR2 are SGHTA and FQGNSA. CDR3 sequence (DNA): TGTGCCAGCAGCTTATCACTAGCGGCTTTCACAGATACGCAGTATTTT. Residues: CASSLSLAAFTDTQYF.

J is TRBJ1-4 and V is TRBV7-9; tentatively, D is TRBD1 (5 bases). Per the germline V gene, CDR1 is SEHNR and CDR2 is FQNEAQ (reference sequence). This CDR3 is 14 amino acids long. V was cut by 0 bases and J by 8 bases, with 10 bases left in between. CDR3: CASSLAGVGEKLFF. DNA of the CDR3: TGTGCCAGCAGCTTAGCAGGGGTCGGAGAAAAACTGTTTTTT.

Concerning this clonotype: Possible read error: a much larger clone is one base away. The chain carries TRBV7-3 and TRBJ2-7; 14 positions match TRBD2. The germline V gene encodes CDR1 SGHTA and CDR2 FQGTGA. V shed 5 bases, J shed 6 bases, and the junction held 9 bases outside the gene matches. The CDR3 runs to 16 residues. CDR3 in amino acids: CASSHHGTSGSCEQYF. CDR3 bases: TGTGCCAGCAGCCATCACGGGACTAGCGGGAGCTGCGAGCAGTACTTC.

The J gene is TRBJ2-1, the V gene TRBV7-2, with 10 bases aligning to TRBD1. Germline CDR1 SGHTA, CDR2 FQGNSA. The V segment lost 5 bases and the J segment 10 bases; nucleotides outside the gene matches: 14. The CDR3 contains 16 residues. CDR3 DNA: TGTGCCAGCAGCCTAAGCCGGGACAGGGGTTTGTGGGAGCAGTTCTTC. Its protein is CASSLSRDRGLWEQFF. Together with reference TRBV7-2 and TRBJ2-1, the CDR3 gives the full variable domain: GAGVSQSPSNKVTEKGKDVELRCDPISGHTALYWYRQSLGQGLEFLIYFQGNSAPDKSGLPSDRFSAERTGGSVSTLTIQRTQQEDSAVYLCASSLSRDRGLWEQFFGPGTRLTVL.

The V call is TRBV24-1, the J call TRBJ2-3; the match to TRBD2 covers 9 bases. The CDR3 totals 15 residues. Germline CDR1 and CDR2: KGHDR and SFDVKD. J lost 2 bases, V lost 6 bases, and 5 bases had no gene match. CDR3 residues: CATSSGRLPTDTQYF. The CDR3 coding sequence is TGTGCCACCAGTAGCGGGAGGTTACCCACAGATACGCAGTATTTT.

In this sample, this clonotype turned up many times. The chain recombines TRBV9 with TRBJ2-7; D is unresolved. The CDR3 is made up of 12 amino acids. CDR1 SGDLS and CDR2 YYNGEE come from the germline V gene. V lost 0 bases to trimming and J lost 1 base, with 2 bases between them. For the CDR3, the DNA is TGTGCCAGCAGCGTAGGATCCTACGAGCAGTACTTC. Protein: CASSVGSYEQYF.

The chain employs TRBV11-2 and TRBJ2-2, with 14 bases fitting TRBD2. CDR3 size: 21 residues. CDR1 is SGHAT and CDR2 is FQNNGV in the germline V gene. V dropped 5 bases and J dropped 4; count of bases not matched to a gene: 18. CDR3 coding DNA: TGTGCCAGCAGCCTCCGGGCGGGACAGGGGACTAGCGGGAGTTCCACCGGGGAGCTGTTTTTT. Translated, it gives CASSLRAGQGTSGSSTGELFF.

The table lists this clonotype with many counts. The chain has TRBV12-3 or TRBV12-4 and TRBJ2-5; TRBD1 matches 7 bases. There are 16 residues in the CDR3. The J segment lost 5 bases and the V segment lost 5 bases, leaving 14 bases of the junction unmatched. The CDR3 DNA is TGTGCCAGCAGTCCTCTTTCGGGACAGCGTACGGAGACCCAGTACTTC. It is translated as CASSPLSGQRTETQYF.

The V and J genes are TRBV7-6 and TRBJ1-1; D is uncertain. CDR3 length: 15 residues. Germline CDR1 is SGHVS and CDR2 is FNYEAQ. With 6 bases removed from V and 5 bases from J, the gap between germline ends came to 19 bases. Written as DNA, the CDR3 is TGTGCCAGCAGGGCTACTTCGGGCGGGGTGACTGAAGCTTTCTTT. Protein: CASRATSGGVTEAFF.

In this sample, this clonotype turned up a few times. The V call is TRBV7-6, the J call TRBJ2-3, with D unresolved. The CDR3 has 14 amino acids. CDR1 and CDR2 (germline): SGHVS, FNYEAQ. Trimming cost V 5 bases and J 4 bases, with 13 bases left between them. For the CDR3, the DNA is TGTGCCAGCAGCCCCCCCATGGGGTCAGATACGCAGTATTTT. This sequence encodes CASSPPMGSDTQYF.

Many counts were recorded for this clonotype. This chain joins TRBV29-1 and TRBJ1-6, with a weak D call TRBD1 (5 bases). V lost 3 bases to trimming and J lost 7 bases, with 16 bases between them. CDR1 SQVTM and CDR2 ANQGSEA come from the germline V gene. The CDR3 is 15 amino acids. CDR3 loop: CSVELPGVENSPLHF. The CDR3 coding sequence is TGCAGCGTTGAGCTCCCGGGGGTGGAAAATTCACCCCTCCACTTT.

This clonotype was counted at least ten times. V gene TRBV7-2 combines with J gene TRBJ1-5; D ambiguous. The CDR3 is made up of 15 amino acids. V shed 0 bases and J shed 1 base, with 7 bases lying between them. Germline CDR1 is SGHTA and CDR2 is FQGNSA. Written as DNA, the CDR3 is TGTGCCAGCAGCTTAGCGGGTTTGAGCAATCAGCCCCAGCATTTT. It specifies CASSLAGLSNQPQHF.

This clonotype was observed a few times. CDR3 protein: CASSQATSLETQYF. CDR3 bases: TGCGCCAGCAGCCAAGCGACTAGCTTGGAGACCCAGTACTTC. The rearrangement uses TRBV4-1 and TRBJ2-5, with 7 bases identical to TRBD2. The CDR3 spans 14 residues. Germline CDR1 reads MGHRA; CDR2 reads YSYEKL. Trimming removed 1 base from V and 5 bases from J; junction bases left unmatched: 4.

The chain recombines TRBV12-3 or TRBV12-4 with TRBJ2-3; 7 nucleotides line up with TRBD1. V dropped 2 bases and J dropped 10; count of bases not matched to a gene: 18. The CDR3 extends over 17 amino acids. The CDR3 DNA reads as TGTGCCAGCAGTTTATTTAGTGGCGGTACAGGGGTCTCCCCGCAGTATTTT. This gives the protein CASSLFSGGTGVSPQYF.

This clonotype was detected only a few times. A much larger clone lies one base from this, so it may be a read error. CDR3 amino acids: CSARLGMNSQYF. CDR3 nucleotides: TGCAGTGCACGTTTGGGGATGAACAGTCAGTACTTC. This chain connects TRBV20-1 to TRBJ2-4; no reliable D call. Germline V CDR1 and CDR2: DFQATT, SNEGSKA (reference sequence). This CDR3 has 12 amino acids.